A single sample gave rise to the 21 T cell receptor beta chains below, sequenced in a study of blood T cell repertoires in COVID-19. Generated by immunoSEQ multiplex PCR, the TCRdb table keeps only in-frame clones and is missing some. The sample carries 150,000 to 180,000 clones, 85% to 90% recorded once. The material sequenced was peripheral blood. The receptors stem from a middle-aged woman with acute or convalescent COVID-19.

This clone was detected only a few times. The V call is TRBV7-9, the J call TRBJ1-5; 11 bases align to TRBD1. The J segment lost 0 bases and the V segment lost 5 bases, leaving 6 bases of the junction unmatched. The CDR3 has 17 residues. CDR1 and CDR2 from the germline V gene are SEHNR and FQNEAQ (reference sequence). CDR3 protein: CASSAGQGGLSNQPQHF. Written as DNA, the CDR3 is TGTGCCAGCAGCGCGGGACAGGGGGGTCTTAGCAATCAGCCCCAGCATTTT.

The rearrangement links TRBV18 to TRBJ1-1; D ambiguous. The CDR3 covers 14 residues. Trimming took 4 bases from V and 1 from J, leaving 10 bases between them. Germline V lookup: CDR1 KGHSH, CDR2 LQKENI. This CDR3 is CASSLKQKNTEAFF. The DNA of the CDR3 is TGTGCCAGCTCACTAAAACAGAAGAACACTGAAGCTTTCTTT.

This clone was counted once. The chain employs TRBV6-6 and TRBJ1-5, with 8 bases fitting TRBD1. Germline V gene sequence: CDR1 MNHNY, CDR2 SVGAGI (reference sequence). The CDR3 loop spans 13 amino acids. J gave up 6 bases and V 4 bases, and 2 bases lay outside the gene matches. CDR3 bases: TGTGCCAGCAGTTCCAGGGGGCGTCAGCCCCAGCATTTT. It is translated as CASSSRGRQPQHF.

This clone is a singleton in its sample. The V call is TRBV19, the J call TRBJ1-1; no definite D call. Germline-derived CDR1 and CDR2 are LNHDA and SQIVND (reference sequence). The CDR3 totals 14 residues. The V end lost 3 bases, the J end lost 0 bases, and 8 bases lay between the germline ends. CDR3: CASSIFPLNTEAFF. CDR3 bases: TGTGCCAGTAGTATTTTCCCCTTGAACACTGAAGCTTTCTTT.

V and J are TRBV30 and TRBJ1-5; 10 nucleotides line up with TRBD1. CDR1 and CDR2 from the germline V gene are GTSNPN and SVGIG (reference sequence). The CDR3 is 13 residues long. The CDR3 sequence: CAGTGEMDQPQHF. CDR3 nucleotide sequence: TGTGCGGGGACAGGGGAGATGGATCAGCCCCAGCATTTT.

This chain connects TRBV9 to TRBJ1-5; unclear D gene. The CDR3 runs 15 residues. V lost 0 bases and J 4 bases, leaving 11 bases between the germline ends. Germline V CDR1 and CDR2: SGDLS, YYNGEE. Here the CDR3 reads CASSVGGYRNQPQHF. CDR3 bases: TGTGCCAGCAGCGTAGGAGGGTATCGAAATCAGCCCCAGCATTTT.

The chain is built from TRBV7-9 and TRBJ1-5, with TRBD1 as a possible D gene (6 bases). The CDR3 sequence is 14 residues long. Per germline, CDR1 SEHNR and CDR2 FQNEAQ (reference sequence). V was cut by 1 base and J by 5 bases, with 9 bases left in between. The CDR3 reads CASSLGAGDQPQHF. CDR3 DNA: TGTGCCAGCAGCTTAGGGGCAGGGGATCAGCCCCAGCATTTT.

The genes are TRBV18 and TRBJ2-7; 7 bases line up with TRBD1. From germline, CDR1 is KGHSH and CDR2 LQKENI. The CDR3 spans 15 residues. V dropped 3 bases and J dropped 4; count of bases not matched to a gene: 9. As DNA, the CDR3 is TGTGCCAGCTCACCTAGACAGGGCAAGGGGTACGAGCAGTACTTC. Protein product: CASSPRQGKGYEQYF.

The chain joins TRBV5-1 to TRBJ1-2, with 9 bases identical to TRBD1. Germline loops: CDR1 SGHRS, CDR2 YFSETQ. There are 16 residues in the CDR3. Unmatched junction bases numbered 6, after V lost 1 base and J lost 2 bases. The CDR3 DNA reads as TGCGCCAGCAGCTTGCCGCCGGGACAGGGAAACTATGGCTACACCTTC. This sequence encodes CASSLPPGQGNYGYTF.

The chain's CDR3 is CASSFLMSGGSGTEAFF. The CDR3 coding sequence is TGTGCCAGCAGTTTTCTTATGTCGGGGGGTTCGGGCACTGAAGCTTTCTTT. The V and J genes are TRBV28 and TRBJ1-1; possible D gene TRBD1, 5 bases. V lost 3 bases, J lost 4 bases, and 21 bases lay in between. The CDR3 extends over 17 amino acids. CDR1 and CDR2 from the germline V gene are MDHEN and SYDVKM.

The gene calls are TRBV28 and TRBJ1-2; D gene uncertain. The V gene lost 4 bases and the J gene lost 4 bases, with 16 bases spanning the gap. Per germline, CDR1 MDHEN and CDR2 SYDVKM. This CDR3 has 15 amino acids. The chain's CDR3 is CASSYSGAYVYGYTF. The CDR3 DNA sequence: TGTGCCAGCAGTTATTCAGGTGCTTACGTCTATGGCTACACCTTC.

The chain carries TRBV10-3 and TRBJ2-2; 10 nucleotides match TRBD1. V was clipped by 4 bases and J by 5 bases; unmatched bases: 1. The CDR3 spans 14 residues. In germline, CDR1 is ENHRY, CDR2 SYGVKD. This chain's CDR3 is CAISAGQGTGELFF. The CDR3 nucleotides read TGTGCCATCAGTGCGGGACAGGGGACCGGGGAGCTGTTTTTT.

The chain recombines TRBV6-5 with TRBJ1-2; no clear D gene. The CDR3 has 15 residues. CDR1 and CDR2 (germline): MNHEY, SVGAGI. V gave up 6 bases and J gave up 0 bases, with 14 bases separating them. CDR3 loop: CASSLGRSANYGYTF. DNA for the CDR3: TGTGCCAGCAGCCTGGGCAGGTCGGCTAACTATGGCTACACCTTC.

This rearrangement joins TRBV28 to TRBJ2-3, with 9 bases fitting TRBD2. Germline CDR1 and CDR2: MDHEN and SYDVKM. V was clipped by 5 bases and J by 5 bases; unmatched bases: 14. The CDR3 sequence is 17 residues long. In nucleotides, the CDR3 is TGTGCCAGCAGTCCCCATGGGAGTAGCGGGGGTCGAGATACGCAGTATTTT. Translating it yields CASSPHGSSGGRDTQYF.

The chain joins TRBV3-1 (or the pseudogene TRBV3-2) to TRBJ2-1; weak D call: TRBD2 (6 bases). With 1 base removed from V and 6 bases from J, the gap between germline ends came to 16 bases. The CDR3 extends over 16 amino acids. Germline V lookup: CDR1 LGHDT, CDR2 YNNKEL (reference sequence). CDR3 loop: CASSQVEVTSSNEQFF. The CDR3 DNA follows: TGTGCCAGCAGCCAAGTAGAAGTCACTAGCAGCAATGAGCAGTTCTTC.

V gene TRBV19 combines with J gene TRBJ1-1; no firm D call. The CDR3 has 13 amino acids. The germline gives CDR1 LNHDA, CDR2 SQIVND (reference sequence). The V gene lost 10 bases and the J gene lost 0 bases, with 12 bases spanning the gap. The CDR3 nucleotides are TGTGCCACCGAGGGAAGGCTGAACACTGAAGCTTTCTTT. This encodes CATEGRLNTEAFF.

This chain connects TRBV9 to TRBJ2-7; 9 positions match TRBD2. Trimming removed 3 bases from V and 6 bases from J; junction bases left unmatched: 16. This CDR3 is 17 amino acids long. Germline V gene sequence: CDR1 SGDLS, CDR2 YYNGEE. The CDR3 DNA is TGTGCCAGCAGCGAGAGGGGAATAACTAGCGGGTCAGGCGAGCAGTACTTC. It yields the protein CASSERGITSGSGEQYF.

In nucleotides, the CDR3 is TGTGCCAGCCCTATGTCCCCCCTCCACTTT. It specifies CASPMSPLHF. The chain couples TRBV6-4 to TRBJ1-6, with D uncertain. The V end lost 8 bases, the J end lost 13 bases, and 9 bases lay between the germline ends. The CDR3 totals 10 residues. Germline V CDR1 and CDR2: MRHNA, SNTAGT.

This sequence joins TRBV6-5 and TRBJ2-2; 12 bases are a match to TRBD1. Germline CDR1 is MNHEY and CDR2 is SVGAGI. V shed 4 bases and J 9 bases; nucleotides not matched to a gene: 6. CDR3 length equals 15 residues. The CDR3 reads CASSSGGQGARELFF. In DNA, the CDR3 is TGTGCCAGCAGTTCGGGGGGACAGGGGGCACGGGAGCTGTTTTTT.

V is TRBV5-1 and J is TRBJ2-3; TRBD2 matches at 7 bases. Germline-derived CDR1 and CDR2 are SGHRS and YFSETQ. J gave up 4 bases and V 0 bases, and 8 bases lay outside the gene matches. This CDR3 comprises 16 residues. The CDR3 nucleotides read TGCGCCAGCAGCTTGGTACTAGCGAAAGACCCAGATACGCAGTATTTT. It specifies CASSLVLAKDPDTQYF.

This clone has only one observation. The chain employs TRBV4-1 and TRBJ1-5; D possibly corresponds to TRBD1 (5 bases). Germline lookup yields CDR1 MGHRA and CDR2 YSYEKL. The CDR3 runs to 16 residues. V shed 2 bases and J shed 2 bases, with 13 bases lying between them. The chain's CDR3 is CASSQRSGGGNQPQHF. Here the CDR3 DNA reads TGCGCCAGCAGCCAAAGGTCCGGGGGAGGCAATCAGCCCCAGCATTTT.